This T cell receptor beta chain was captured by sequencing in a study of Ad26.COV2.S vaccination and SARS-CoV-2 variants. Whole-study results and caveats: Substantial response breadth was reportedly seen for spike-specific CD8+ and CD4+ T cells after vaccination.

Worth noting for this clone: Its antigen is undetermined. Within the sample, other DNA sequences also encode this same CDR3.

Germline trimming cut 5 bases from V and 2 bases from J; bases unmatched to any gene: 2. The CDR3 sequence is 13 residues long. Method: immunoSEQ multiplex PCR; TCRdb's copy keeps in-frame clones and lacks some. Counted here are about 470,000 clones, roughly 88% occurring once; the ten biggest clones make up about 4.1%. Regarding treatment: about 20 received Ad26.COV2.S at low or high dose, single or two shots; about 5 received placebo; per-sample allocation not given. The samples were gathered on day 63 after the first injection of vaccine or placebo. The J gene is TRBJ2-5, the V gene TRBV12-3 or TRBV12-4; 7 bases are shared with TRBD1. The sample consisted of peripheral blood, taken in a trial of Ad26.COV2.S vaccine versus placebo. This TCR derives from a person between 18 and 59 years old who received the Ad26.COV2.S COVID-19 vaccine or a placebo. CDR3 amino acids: CASSTGQQETQYF. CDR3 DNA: TGTGCCAGCAGTACGGGACAGCAAGAGACCCAGTACTTC.